Each of the 21 T cell receptor beta chains below was sequenced from the same sample in a study of Tregs in tolerant kidney transplant recipients. Measured with immunoSEQ multiplex PCR; TCRdb has only the in-frame clones, and not every one. The table includes about 77,000 clones, 98% detected once. Sequenced here: CD4+ T cells from blood, sampled before the transplant. Source of these receptors: a human donor who received a combined kidney and bone marrow transplant.

J is TRBJ1-3 and V is TRBV4-3; TRBD1 is a possible D gene (5 bases). V shed 0 bases and J shed 4 bases, with 10 bases lying between them. The CDR3 consists of 15 residues. The germline V gene has CDR1 LGHNA and CDR2 YSLEER. CDR3 protein: CASSQDGGFGNTIYF. CDR3 coding DNA: TGCGCCAGCAGCCAAGACGGGGGTTTCGGAAACACCATATATTTT.

The CDR3 here is CASRRAGPDSGTQYF. The CDR3 DNA sequence: TGTGCCAGCAGGAGAGCGGGCCCTGACTCGGGTACGCAGTATTTT. The gene calls are TRBV6-1 and TRBJ2-3; possible D gene TRBD2, 6 bases. The CDR3 has 15 amino acids. The V and J ends lost 6 bases and 8 bases respectively, with 21 bases between them. Germline V lookup: CDR1 MNHNS, CDR2 SASEGT.

The chain uses TRBV27 and TRBJ2-7, with TRBD2 identical over 8 bases. The CDR3 sequence is 17 residues long. Germline CDR1 and CDR2: MNHEY and SMNVEV (reference sequence). After removal of 5 bases from V and 2 bases from J, the junction contained 14 bases not matched to a gene. The CDR3 nucleotides are TGTGCCAGCAGTACTCAACTAGGAGCGGGGGCAGCCTACGAGCAGTACTTC. It yields the protein CASSTQLGAGAAYEQYF.

In this sample, this clone turned up once. The chain links TRBV11-1 to TRBJ2-1, with 8 bases fitting TRBD2. From germline, CDR1 is SGHAT and CDR2 FQDESV (reference sequence). V shed 6 bases and J 3 bases; nucleotides not matched to a gene: 10. The CDR3 is 16 residues long. The CDR3 protein is CASRRRAGGSYNEQFF. Written as DNA, the CDR3 is TGTGCCAGCAGACGTCGGGCGGGAGGAAGCTACAATGAGCAGTTCTTC. The full variable domain, its missing parts supplied by reference TRBV11-1 and TRBJ2-1, is EAEVAQSPRYKITEKSQAVAFWCDPISGHATLYWYRQILGQGPELLVQFQDESVVDDSQLPKDRFSAERLKGVDSTLKIQPAELGDSAMYLCASRRRAGGSYNEQFFGPGTRLTVL.

The V and J genes are TRBV7-9 and TRBJ1-1; D perhaps matches TRBD1 (6 bases). Looked up from germline, CDR1 is SEHNR and CDR2 is FQNEAQ (reference sequence). There are 15 residues in the CDR3. V was clipped by 4 bases and J by 3 bases, with 15 bases between them. CDR3: CASSSPGHPDTEAFF. CDR3 nucleotides: TGTGCCAGCAGCTCACCGGGACACCCGGACACTGAAGCTTTCTTT.

This chain joins TRBV6-1 and TRBJ2-3; the match to TRBD2 covers 8 bases. The CDR3 length is 15 residues. J gave up 4 bases and V 2 bases, and 5 bases lay outside the gene matches. The germline V gene has CDR1 MNHNS and CDR2 SASEGT. CDR3 sequence: CASSEQSGSADTQYF. CDR3 DNA sequence: TGTGCCAGCAGTGAACAAAGCGGGAGTGCAGATACGCAGTATTTT.

This chain links TRBV5-1 with TRBJ2-1; no clear D. V lost 0 bases and J lost 2, with 6 bases in between. Germline loops: CDR1 SGHRS, CDR2 YFSETQ. CDR3 length: 14 amino acids. CDR3 DNA sequence: TGCGCCAGCAGCTTGGACAGTACCTACAATGAGCAGTTCTTC. It translates to CASSLDSTYNEQFF.

The CDR3 nucleotides are TGTGCCAGCACCCTACCCACTGCGGCTGGAAACACCATATATTTT. This codes for CASTLPTAAGNTIYF. The chain combines TRBV7-2 with TRBJ1-3, with D uncertain. The V gene's germline CDR1 is SGHTA and CDR2 FQGNSA. Trimming pared 7 bases from V and 2 bases from J, leaving 15 bases between. CDR3 length: 15 amino acids. The entire variable domain, with the rest obtained from reference TRBV7-2 and TRBJ1-3, is as follows: GAGVSQSPSNKVTEKGKDVELRCDPISGHTALYWYRQSLGQGLEFLIYFQGNSAPDKSGLPSDRFSAERTGGSVSTLTIQRTQQEDSAVYLCASTLPTAAGNTIYFGEGSWLTVV.

The rearrangement joins TRBV19 to TRBJ2-7, with 7 bases lining up with TRBD1. The CDR3 length is 15 residues. Germline V gene sequence: CDR1 LNHDA, CDR2 SQIVND (reference sequence). V lost 4 bases, J lost 2 bases, and 8 bases stayed unmatched. The DNA of the CDR3 is TGTGCCAGTAGTAAGGACAGGACCCGCACCTACGAGCAGTACTTC. This translates into CASSKDRTRTYEQYF.

The V call is TRBV7-2, the J call TRBJ1-5; TRBD1 might be the D (6 bases). The germline V gene encodes CDR1 SGHTA and CDR2 FQGNSA. Deletions cut 6 bases from V and 8 bases from J, with 14 bases between. This CDR3 comprises 13 residues. Here the CDR3 DNA reads TGTGCCAGCAGATACAGGGTAGGCGAGCCCCAGCATTTT. Protein: CASRYRVGEPQHF. The full variable domain, completed using reference TRBV7-2 and TRBJ1-5, is GAGVSQSPSNKVTEKGKDVELRCDPISGHTALYWYRQSLGQGLEFLIYFQGNSAPDKSGLPSDRFSAERTGGSVSTLTIQRTQQEDSAVYLCASRYRVGEPQHFGDGTRLSIL.

The chain carries TRBV5-1 and TRBJ1-2, with 8 nucleotides matching TRBD1. Trimming removed 4 bases from V and 5 bases from J; junction bases left unmatched: 4. This CDR3 spans 13 amino acids. CDR1 SGHRS and CDR2 YFSETQ come from the germline V gene. The CDR3 loop reads CASSLQGEYGYTF. CDR3 in DNA: TGCGCCAGCAGCCTACAGGGGGAGTATGGCTACACCTTC.

This chain joins TRBV11-2 and TRBJ2-2, with D maybe TRBD1 (7 bases). Germline lookup yields CDR1 SGHAT and CDR2 FQNNGV. This CDR3 spans 16 amino acids. V lost 5 bases, J lost 4 bases, and 17 bases lay in between. This chain's CDR3 is CASSQIGGGGTGELFF. CDR3 nucleotides: TGTGCCAGCAGCCAAATCGGAGGGGGCGGCACCGGGGAGCTGTTTTTT.

The genes are TRBV27 and TRBJ2-2; D possibly corresponds to TRBD1 (6 bases). This CDR3 region has 13 residues. V was pared by 2 bases and J by 8 bases, with 9 bases between. Germline-derived CDR1 and CDR2 are MNHEY and SMNVEV (reference sequence). The CDR3 sequence: CASSLNRAGELFF. The DNA for the CDR3 is TGTGCCAGCAGTTTAAACAGGGCTGGGGAGCTGTTTTTT.

The chain carries TRBV7-7 and TRBJ2-5; 7 bases are shared with TRBD1. Looked up from germline, CDR1 is SSHAT and CDR2 is FNYEAQ (reference sequence). The CDR3 runs 14 residues. V shed 3 bases and J 2 bases; nucleotides not matched to a gene: 3. CDR3 nucleotide sequence: TGTGCCAGCAGCTTGGGACAGCTTCAAGAGACCCAGTACTTC. The encoded protein is CASSLGQLQETQYF.

The chain links TRBV18 to TRBJ1-1; D might be TRBD1 (6 bases). Trimming left V 2 bases short and J 4 bases short, with 14 bases between. The CDR3 extends over 15 amino acids. Per germline, CDR1 KGHSH and CDR2 LQKENI. This CDR3 reads CASSPGQGTLTEAFF. The CDR3 DNA reads as TGTGCCAGCTCACCAGGGCAGGGGACCCTCACTGAAGCTTTCTTT.

The chain couples TRBV6-1 to TRBJ2-4; TRBD1 aligns across 8 bases. The CDR3 covers 16 residues. Germline CDR1 and CDR2: MNHNS and SASEGT. Trimming took 4 bases from V and 1 from J; bases not matched to a gene: 6. This CDR3 reads CASSARGQRAKNIQYF. The CDR3 DNA reads as TGTGCCAGCAGTGCCAGGGGGCAAAGGGCCAAAAACATTCAGTACTTC.

As DNA, the CDR3 is TGTGCCAGCAGTTGGGACAGGGGCCCCTACAATGAGCAGTTCTTC. Its translation is CASSWDRGPYNEQFF. J is TRBJ2-1 and V is TRBV28; 10 bases line up with TRBD1. The CDR3 runs 15 residues. Trimming at V came to 4 bases and at J to 2 bases, leaving 2 bases not matched to a gene. The V gene's germline CDR1 is MDHEN and CDR2 SYDVKM. Full variable domain (rest looked up from reference TRBV28 and TRBJ2-1): DVKVTQSSRYLVKRTGEKVFLECVQDMDHENMFWYRQDPGLGLRLIYFSYDVKMKEKGDIPEGYSVSREKKERFSLILESASTNQTSMYLCASSWDRGPYNEQFFGPGTRLTVL.

The CDR3: CASSPRGAGTGELFF. CDR3 DNA sequence: TGTGCCAGCAGCCCACGGGGGGCGGGGACCGGGGAGCTGTTTTTT. This rearrangement joins TRBV11-1 to TRBJ2-2; D might be TRBD2 (7 bases). The CDR3 spans 15 residues. V dropped 5 bases and J dropped 5 bases, with 15 bases sitting between them. Germline CDR1 reads SGHAT; CDR2 reads FQDESV (reference sequence).

Note on this clone: This specimen includes other DNA sequences encoding the same CDR3. The V call is TRBV30, the J call TRBJ2-1; D remains unclear. The germline V and J ends were trimmed by 2 bases and 4 bases, with 3 bases remaining between them. Germline lookup yields CDR1 GTSNPN and CDR2 SVGIG (reference sequence). CDR3 length: 11 amino acids. The CDR3 sequence: CAWSPYNEQFF. The DNA of the CDR3 is TGTGCCTGGAGTCCTTACAATGAGCAGTTCTTC.

The rearrangement links TRBV7-2 to TRBJ2-7; 12 bases are a match to TRBD1. In germline, CDR1 is SGHTA, CDR2 FQGNSA. The CDR3 covers 19 residues. V lost 1 base, J lost 4 bases, and 14 bases stayed unmatched. Written as DNA, the CDR3 is TGTGCCAGCAGCTTAGTTGCCCTAACCGGGACAGGGGGCGCGTACGAGCAGTACTTC. Amino acids: CASSLVALTGTGGAYEQYF.

The table lists this clone with a count of one. The chain is built from TRBV18 and TRBJ1-1; TRBD1 agrees at 8 bases. Germline CDR1 KGHSH, CDR2 LQKENI. The CDR3 is made up of 14 amino acids. J was trimmed by 3 bases and V by 5 bases; bases with no gene match: 5. CDR3 amino acids: CASSSSTGDTEAFF. CDR3 nucleotides: TGTGCCAGCTCAAGTTCGACAGGGGACACTGAAGCTTTCTTT.